The T cell receptor beta chain under discussion was sequenced for a study of shared clonotypes between healthy human individuals. Study-level points and caveats: Sharing across four donors was highest in naive CD4 (roughly 5%) and lowest in memory CD8 (roughly 0.4%). Non-shared clonotypes were found to have lower generation probabilities than the clonotypes that were shared by all four of the sorted-subset donors. It was expected that sequencing depth would affect clonotype sharing among donors. The study's rarefaction showed incomplete sorted-subset sequencing despite large depth.

Regarding this clone: Its antigen is still unknown.

V was trimmed by 4 bases and J by 9 bases, leaving 20 bases between them. Germline CDR1 and CDR2: SGHRS and YFSETQ. The CDR3 is made up of 15 amino acids. Clones were read by immunoSEQ multiplex PCR, and TCRdb kept only the in-frame ones, dropping some. The data hold about 1.4 million clones, with roughly 97% observed a single time. The genes are TRBV5-1 and TRBJ1-5; D perhaps matches TRBD1 (6 bases). The sample was naive CD4+ T cells sorted from blood. Subset reported: CD45RA+ positively selected. This TCR came from a man aged 30 to 39 in good health. In DNA form, the CDR3 reads TGCGCCAGCAGCCCCAATCTACAGGGCGGGGGGCCCCAGCATTTT. Its protein product is CASSPNLQGGGPQHF.